These 19 T cell receptor beta chains were sequenced from one sample in a study of blood T cell repertoires in COVID-19 (TCRdb year 2020). Library creation used the immunoSEQ multiplex PCR assay. TCRdb carries this immuneACCESS record with in-frame sequences only. Its versions omit some clonotypes, under half of them owing to an unresolved V gene in the studies checked, with the rest unexplained. This sample is represented by about 100,000 clones; roughly 80% of them were singletons. The ten top clones hold around 4.4% of the sample. The material sequenced was peripheral blood. These receptors were collected from a human donor in a cohort sampled during active COVID-19.

V gene TRBV30 combines with J gene TRBJ1-2, with 7 bases aligning to TRBD1. This CDR3 comprises 16 residues. Germline loops: CDR1 GTSNPN, CDR2 SVGIG (reference sequence). The V and J ends lost 1 base and 6 bases, in that order; junction bases with no gene match: 14. The CDR3 nucleotides read TGTGCCTGGAGTGCCCCCGGGACAGCGAAATCTAATGGCTACACCTTC. Translated: CAWSAPGTAKSNGYTF.

The gene calls are TRBV6-2 or TRBV6-3 and TRBJ1-2, with TRBD1 matching 10 bases. This CDR3 comprises 15 residues. Trimming took 6 bases from V and 8 from J; bases not matched to a gene: 12. Germline V gene lookup returns CDR1 MNHEY and CDR2 SVGEGT. The CDR3 sequence is CASSRTDRGNRGYTF. CDR3 DNA: TGTGCCAGCAGCCGAACGGACAGGGGGAATCGGGGCTACACCTTC.

CDR3 DNA sequence: TGTGCCAGCAGCGTCATCGGGACAGCCTACAATGAGCAGTTCTTC. Translation gives CASSVIGTAYNEQFF. This rearrangement joins TRBV9 to TRBJ2-1; the match to TRBD1 covers 7 bases. CDR3 length equals 15 residues. Unmatched junction bases numbered 4, after V lost 2 bases and J lost 2 bases. Germline values: CDR1 SGDLS, CDR2 YYNGEE.

Only one count was recorded for this clone. The chain couples TRBV5-4 to TRBJ2-3; TRBD1 agrees at 8 bases. Germline loops: CDR1 SGHNT, CDR2 YYREEE (reference sequence). The length of the CDR3 is 13 residues. J was trimmed by 5 bases and V by 2 bases; bases with no gene match: 1. CDR3: CASSFTGGDTQYF. The CDR3 coding sequence is TGTGCCAGCAGCTTTACAGGGGGAGATACGCAGTATTTT. Full variable domain (missing parts from reference TRBV5-4 and TRBJ2-3): ETGVTQSPTHLIKTRGQQVTLRCSSQSGHNTVSWYQQALGQGPQFIFQYYREEENGRGNFPPRFSGLQFPNYSSELNVNALELDDSALYLCASSFTGGDTQYFGPGTRLTVL.

The rearrangement uses TRBV11-2 and TRBJ2-1; TRBD2 agrees at 9 bases. Germline V gene data show CDR1 as SGHAT and CDR2 as FQNNGV. The CDR3 extends over 19 amino acids. V was pared by 0 bases and J by 0 bases, with 9 bases of the junction left unmatched. CDR3 protein: CASSLDSGSGSISYNEQFF. CDR3 DNA sequence: TGTGCCAGCAGCTTAGATAGCGGTAGCGGGAGCATCTCCTACAATGAGCAGTTCTTC.

This sequence joins TRBV7-2 and TRBJ2-2, with TRBD1 matching over 7 bases. The V segment lost 5 bases and the J segment 7 bases; nucleotides outside the gene matches: 16. Per germline, CDR1 SGHTA and CDR2 FQGNSA. The CDR3 is 17 residues long. The chain's CDR3 is CASSQHPGGLVGGELFF. DNA for the CDR3: TGTGCCAGCAGCCAACATCCAGGGGGATTGGTAGGCGGGGAGCTGTTTTTT. Full variable domain (missing parts from reference TRBV7-2 and TRBJ2-2): GAGVSQSPSNKVTEKGKDVELRCDPISGHTALYWYRQSLGQGLEFLIYFQGNSAPDKSGLPSDRFSAERTGGSVSTLTIQRTQQEDSAVYLCASSQHPGGLVGGELFFGEGSRLTVL.

The V call is TRBV19, the J call TRBJ2-7; 9 positions agree with TRBD1. V lost 3 bases, J lost 4 bases, and 7 bases stayed unmatched. The CDR3 sequence is 15 residues long. Germline CDR1 and CDR2: LNHDA and SQIVND (reference sequence). The CDR3 spells CASSIPGQGIYEQYF. The CDR3 nucleotides read TGTGCCAGTAGTATCCCTGGACAGGGGATTTACGAGCAGTACTTC.

Here the CDR3 reads CASSIGQVGGYTF. The CDR3 DNA follows: TGTGCCAGCAGCATCGGTCAGGTTGGGGGCTACACCTTC. The chain recombines TRBV3-1 (or the pseudogene TRBV3-2) with TRBJ1-2; the D is unclear. The CDR3 spans 13 residues. Per germline, CDR1 LGHDT and CDR2 YNNKEL (reference sequence). V was cut by 5 bases and J by 8 bases, with 15 bases left in between.

The chain has TRBV6-2 or TRBV6-3 and TRBJ2-7; D is possibly TRBD2 (6 bases). The length of the CDR3 is 14 residues. The germline V gene has CDR1 MNHEY and CDR2 SVGEGT. Trimming removed 4 bases at V and 2 bases at J, with 12 bases between. CDR3 sequence (DNA): TGTGCCAGCAGTTCTAGCGCCGGACCCTACGAGCAGTACGTC. This sequence encodes CASSSSAGPYEQYV.

This clone was picked up many times. The V and J genes are TRBV30 and TRBJ1-5; perhaps TRBD1 as D (5 bases). This CDR3 has 13 amino acids. Trimming shortened V by 0 bases and J by 8 bases, and 11 bases separated the two germline ends. Germline loops: CDR1 GTSNPN, CDR2 SVGIG (reference sequence). The CDR3 sequence: CAWSVLGGEPQHF. The CDR3 bases are TGTGCCTGGAGTGTACTGGGAGGGGAGCCCCAGCATTTT.

The CDR3 spells CASSNGLFGGYTF. The CDR3 nucleotides are TGTGCCAGCAGCAATGGACTTTTCGGTGGCTACACCTTC. The chain combines TRBV28 with TRBJ1-2; D call uncertain. The CDR3 has 13 amino acids. Trimming took off 6 bases at V and 7 bases at J, with 15 bases between the two ends. The germline gives CDR1 MDHEN, CDR2 SYDVKM.

The V and J genes are TRBV15 and TRBJ1-2; maybe TRBD1 (6 bases). Per germline, CDR1 LNHNV and CDR2 YYDKDF (reference sequence). The V and J ends lost 5 bases and 4 bases respectively, with 11 bases between them. The CDR3 runs to 13 residues. CDR3 sequence (DNA): TGTGCCACCAGCTACAGGGTTGCCTATGGCTACACCTTC. Its protein is CATSYRVAYGYTF.

J is TRBJ2-1 and V is TRBV7-6; 8 nucleotides align to TRBD2. Germline loops: CDR1 SGHVS, CDR2 FNYEAQ. The V and J ends lost 5 bases and 7 bases, in that order; junction bases with no gene match: 10. The CDR3 covers 15 residues. CDR3 sequence (DNA): TGTGCCAGCAGCCCGGGGCGGGGGGCCTGGAATGAGCAGTTCTTC. Protein sequence: CASSPGRGAWNEQFF.

CDR3: CASRATGVFRADTQYF. CDR3 DNA: TGTGCCAGCAGGGCGACAGGGGTTTTTCGGGCAGATACGCAGTATTTT. This chain connects TRBV2 to TRBJ2-3, with TRBD1 identical over 8 bases. The CDR3 is 16 amino acids. V gave up 6 bases and J gave up 4 bases; unmatched junction bases: 12. CDR1 and CDR2 (germline): SNHLY, FYNNEI.

V gene TRBV28 combines with J gene TRBJ1-2, with 9 positions matching TRBD1. The germline V gene encodes CDR1 MDHEN and CDR2 SYDVKM. Losses at the gene ends were 5 bases for V and 5 bases for J; bases not matched to a gene: 12. The CDR3 is 16 residues long. The CDR3 here is CASSPTTGGRGYGYTF. The DNA of the CDR3 is TGTGCCAGCAGTCCGACGACAGGGGGAAGGGGGTATGGCTACACCTTC.

V and J are TRBV18 and TRBJ2-5, with 12 bases fitting TRBD1. The V gene's germline CDR1 is KGHSH and CDR2 LQKENI. With V trimmed by 3 bases and J by 4 bases, 6 bases remained unmatched. There are 16 residues in the CDR3. The CDR3 loop is CASSPLRDRGRETQYF. The CDR3 bases are TGTGCCAGCTCACCCCTCCGGGACAGGGGGCGAGAGACCCAGTACTTC.

This clone was detected only a few times. V is TRBV6-6 and J is TRBJ2-1; 7 bases are shared with TRBD1. The CDR3 has 16 residues. Trimming took 0 bases from V and 3 from J; bases not matched to a gene: 5. Germline V gene sequence: CDR1 MNHNY, CDR2 SVGAGI (reference sequence). DNA for the CDR3: TGTGCCAGCAGTTACTCGGGACAGTCGGACTACAATGAGCAGTTCTTC. Amino acids: CASSYSGQSDYNEQFF.

The chain combines TRBV7-2 with TRBJ2-1; tentative D call: TRBD2 (5 bases). The germline gives CDR1 SGHTA, CDR2 FQGNSA. V lost 4 bases and J lost 9, with 16 bases in between. CDR3 size: 14 residues. The CDR3 loop is CASSSLLGLAEQFF. The CDR3 DNA is TGTGCCAGCAGCTCCTTACTAGGGTTAGCTGAGCAGTTCTTC.

This chain links TRBV27 with TRBJ2-1, with 7 bases lining up with TRBD1. V lost 6 bases, J lost 4 bases, and 12 bases stayed unmatched. Germline-derived CDR1 and CDR2 are MNHEY and SMNVEV (reference sequence). The CDR3 length is 16 residues. The CDR3 nucleotides read TGTGCCAGCAGCACGGGTACGGGACAGTTATACAATGAGCAGTTCTTC. Translated, it gives CASSTGTGQLYNEQFF.